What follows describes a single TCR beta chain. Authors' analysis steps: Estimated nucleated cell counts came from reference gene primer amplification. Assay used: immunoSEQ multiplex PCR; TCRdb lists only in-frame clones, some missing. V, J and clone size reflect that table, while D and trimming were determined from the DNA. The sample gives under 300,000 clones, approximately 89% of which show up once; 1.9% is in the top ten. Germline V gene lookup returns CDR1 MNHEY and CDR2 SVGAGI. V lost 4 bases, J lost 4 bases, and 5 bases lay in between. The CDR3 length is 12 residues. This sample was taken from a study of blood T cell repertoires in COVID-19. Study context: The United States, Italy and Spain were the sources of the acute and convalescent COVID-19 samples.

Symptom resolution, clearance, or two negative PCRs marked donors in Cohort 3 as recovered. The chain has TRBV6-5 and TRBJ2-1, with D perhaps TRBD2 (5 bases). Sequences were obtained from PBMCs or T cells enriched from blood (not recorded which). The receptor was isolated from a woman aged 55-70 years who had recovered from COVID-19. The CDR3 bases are TGTGCCAGCAGTTGGACTTACAATGAGCAGTTCTTC. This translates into CASSWTYNEQFF.